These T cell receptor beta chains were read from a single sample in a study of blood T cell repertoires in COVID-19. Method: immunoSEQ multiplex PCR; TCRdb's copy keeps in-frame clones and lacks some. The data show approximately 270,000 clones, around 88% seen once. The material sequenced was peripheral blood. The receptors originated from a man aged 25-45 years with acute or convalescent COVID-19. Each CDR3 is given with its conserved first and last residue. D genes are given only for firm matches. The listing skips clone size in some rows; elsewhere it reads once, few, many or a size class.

cdr3_nt: TGTGCCAGCAGTGATGCCAGGGGGGTTTTTGGCAATCAGCCCCAGCATTTT
cdr3_aa: CASSDARGVFGNQPQHF
v_call: TRBV6-1
j_call: TRBJ1-5
d_call: TRBD1
clone_size: -
cdr3_length: 17

cdr3_nt: TGTGCCACCAGTGATCACCCCTCCCGGTCCCAGTACTTC
cdr3_aa: CATSDHPSRSQYF
v_call: TRBV24-1
j_call: TRBJ2-5
d_call: -
clone_size: -
cdr3_length: 13

cdr3_nt: TGTGCCAGCAGAAACTTAGGGGCAGCCAGCTCTTATCTTTTT
cdr3_aa: CASRNLGAASSYLF
v_call: TRBV2
j_call: TRBJ1-3
d_call: -
clone_size: few
cdr3_length: 14

cdr3_nt: TGTGCCAGTAGTATGGATGGGGCAGGGAATCAGCCCCAGCATTTT
cdr3_aa: CASSMDGAGNQPQHF
v_call: TRBV19
j_call: TRBJ1-5
d_call: -
clone_size: -
cdr3_length: 15

cdr3_nt: TGTGCCGGGGAGATCTTACCCGGCACAGATACGCAGTATTTT
cdr3_aa: CAGEILPGTDTQYF
v_call: TRBV2
j_call: TRBJ2-3
d_call: -
clone_size: -
cdr3_length: 14

cdr3_nt: TGTGCCAGCTCGCAAGGACAGGGTGCCTACGAGCAGTACTTC
cdr3_aa: CASSQGQGAYEQYF
v_call: TRBV18
j_call: TRBJ2-7
d_call: TRBD1
clone_size: -
cdr3_length: 14

cdr3_nt: TGTGCCTCAGGGGTCCAAGAGACCCAGTACTTC
cdr3_aa: CASGVQETQYF
v_call: TRBV10-3
j_call: TRBJ2-5
d_call: -
clone_size: -
cdr3_length: 11

cdr3_nt: TGTGCCAGCGGCACGGGACAGGGGAATATCGCCTTC
cdr3_aa: CASGTGQGNIAF
v_call: TRBV28
j_call: TRBJ1-2
d_call: TRBD1
clone_size: -
cdr3_length: 12

cdr3_nt: TGCGCCAGCAGCTGGGGACAGGGCCAAGAGACCCAGTACTTC
cdr3_aa: CASSWGQGQETQYF
v_call: TRBV5-1
j_call: TRBJ2-5
d_call: TRBD1
clone_size: -
cdr3_length: 14

cdr3_nt: TGTGCCAGCAGTACCGGGGGGGGAGTCACCGGGGAGCTGTTTTTT
cdr3_aa: CASSTGGGVTGELFF
v_call: TRBV28
j_call: TRBJ2-2
d_call: TRBD2
clone_size: once
cdr3_length: 15

cdr3_nt: TGTGCCAGCAGTTTAGTGGCACGCAATGAGCAGTTCTTC
cdr3_aa: CASSLVARNEQFF
v_call: TRBV27
j_call: TRBJ2-1
d_call: -
clone_size: -
cdr3_length: 13

cdr3_nt: TGTGCCAGCAGTTTTTATACGGGACTAGCGGGGGGGCAAGAGCAGTACTTC
cdr3_aa: CASSFYTGLAGGQEQYF
v_call: TRBV27
j_call: TRBJ2-7
d_call: TRBD2
clone_size: -
cdr3_length: 17

cdr3_nt: TGCGCCAGCAGCTTGTTAGCGGGAGTGACAGATACGCAGTATTTT
cdr3_aa: CASSLLAGVTDTQYF
v_call: TRBV5-1
j_call: TRBJ2-3
d_call: TRBD2
clone_size: -
cdr3_length: 15

cdr3_nt: TGTGCCAGCAGCTTAGCTGCCGCGGGTGAAGATACGCAGTATTTT
cdr3_aa: CASSLAAAGEDTQYF
v_call: TRBV7-9
j_call: TRBJ2-3
d_call: -
clone_size: -
cdr3_length: 15

cdr3_nt: TGTGCCAGCAGCGTAGCGGGACTAGCTCCCACCGGGGAGCTGTTTTTT
cdr3_aa: CASSVAGLAPTGELFF
v_call: TRBV9
j_call: TRBJ2-2
d_call: TRBD2
clone_size: -
cdr3_length: 16

cdr3_nt: TGTGCCAGCAGTTTGACAGGGAGCTCCTACGAGCAGTACTTC
cdr3_aa: CASSLTGSSYEQYF
v_call: TRBV28
j_call: TRBJ2-7
d_call: TRBD1
clone_size: -
cdr3_length: 14

cdr3_nt: TGTGCCAGCAGTGAAGGGGGCGGAGCTGCTCGGGTCCGGGAAAAACTGTTTTTT
cdr3_aa: CASSEGGGAARVREKLFF
v_call: TRBV6-1
j_call: TRBJ1-4
d_call: -
clone_size: -
cdr3_length: 18

cdr3_nt: TGTGCCAGCAGCTCTAGGGGAGGGGAAACCGGGGAGCTGTTTTTT
cdr3_aa: CASSSRGGETGELFF
v_call: TRBV9
j_call: TRBJ2-2
d_call: TRBD2
clone_size: once
cdr3_length: 15

cdr3_nt: TGTGCCAGTAGTATAGGGACAGTTTCCTACCCTGGAAACACCATATATTTT
cdr3_aa: CASSIGTVSYPGNTIYF
v_call: TRBV19
j_call: TRBJ1-3
d_call: -
clone_size: -
cdr3_length: 17

cdr3_nt: TGTGCCAGCAGCGTAGGGGACTGGATCTCCTACAATGAGCAGTTCTTC
cdr3_aa: CASSVGDWISYNEQFF
v_call: TRBV9
j_call: TRBJ2-1
d_call: -
clone_size: -
cdr3_length: 16

cdr3_nt: TGTGCCAGCAGTTCCGCCGGGACAGGGGGAACCCAGTACTTC
cdr3_aa: CASSSAGTGGTQYF
v_call: TRBV27
j_call: TRBJ2-5
d_call: TRBD1
clone_size: once
cdr3_length: 14

cdr3_nt: TGTGCCAGTAGTTCACTAGCGGGAGATCGGTACGAGCAGTACTTC
cdr3_aa: CASSSLAGDRYEQYF
v_call: TRBV19
j_call: TRBJ2-7
d_call: TRBD2
clone_size: -
cdr3_length: 15

cdr3_nt: TGTGCCAGCAGTCCCCCCACGACAGGTTCCTACGAGCAGTACTTC
cdr3_aa: CASSPPTTGSYEQYF
v_call: TRBV28
j_call: TRBJ2-7
d_call: -
clone_size: -
cdr3_length: 15

cdr3_nt: TGTGCCAGCAGCCAGGGAGTGGGCCAGCCCCAGCATTTT
cdr3_aa: CASSQGVGQPQHF
v_call: TRBV14
j_call: TRBJ1-5
d_call: -
clone_size: few
cdr3_length: 13

cdr3_nt: TGTGCCAGCGGGAGGGTTAGCTCTGGAAACACCATATATTTT
cdr3_aa: CASGRVSSGNTIYF
v_call: TRBV6-5
j_call: TRBJ1-3
d_call: -
clone_size: -
cdr3_length: 14

cdr3_nt: TGTGCCAGCAGTTTATCCGATGACAGCTTTTACTACGAGCAGTACTTC
cdr3_aa: CASSLSDDSFYYEQYF
v_call: TRBV27
j_call: TRBJ2-7
d_call: -
clone_size: -
cdr3_length: 16

cdr3_nt: TGTGCCAGCAGCCAAGATAAGGGGCGGCGCACTGAAGCTTTCTTT
cdr3_aa: CASSQDKGRRTEAFF
v_call: TRBV14
j_call: TRBJ1-1
d_call: -
clone_size: few
cdr3_length: 15

cdr3_nt: TGTGCCAGCAGTTCTTCCGGGACAGGGGAACGCAATCAGCCCCAGCATTTT
cdr3_aa: CASSSSGTGERNQPQHF
v_call: TRBV28
j_call: TRBJ1-5
d_call: TRBD1
clone_size: -
cdr3_length: 17

cdr3_nt: TGTGCCAGCAACCAACTAGCGGAACAAGAGACCCAGTACTTC
cdr3_aa: CASNQLAEQETQYF
v_call: TRBV3-1/TRBV3-2
j_call: TRBJ2-5
d_call: TRBD2
clone_size: -
cdr3_length: 14